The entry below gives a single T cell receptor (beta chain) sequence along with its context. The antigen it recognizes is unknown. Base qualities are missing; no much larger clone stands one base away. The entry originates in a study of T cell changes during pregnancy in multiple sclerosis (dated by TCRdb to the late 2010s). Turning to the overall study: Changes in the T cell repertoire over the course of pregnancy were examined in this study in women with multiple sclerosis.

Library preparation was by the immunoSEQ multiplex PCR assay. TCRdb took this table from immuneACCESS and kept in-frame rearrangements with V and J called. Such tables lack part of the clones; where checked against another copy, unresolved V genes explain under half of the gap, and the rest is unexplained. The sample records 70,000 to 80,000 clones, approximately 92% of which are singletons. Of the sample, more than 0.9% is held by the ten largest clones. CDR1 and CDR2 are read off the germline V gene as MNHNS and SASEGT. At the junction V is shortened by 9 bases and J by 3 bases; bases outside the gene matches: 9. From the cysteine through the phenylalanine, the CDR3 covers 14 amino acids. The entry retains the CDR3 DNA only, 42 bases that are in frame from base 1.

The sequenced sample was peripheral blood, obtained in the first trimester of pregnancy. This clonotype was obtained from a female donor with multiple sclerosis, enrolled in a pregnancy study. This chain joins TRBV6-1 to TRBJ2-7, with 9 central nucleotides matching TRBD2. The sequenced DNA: TGTGCCAGTCTTAGCGGGAGTATCATCTACGAGCAGTACTTC. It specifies CASLSGSIIYEQYF.